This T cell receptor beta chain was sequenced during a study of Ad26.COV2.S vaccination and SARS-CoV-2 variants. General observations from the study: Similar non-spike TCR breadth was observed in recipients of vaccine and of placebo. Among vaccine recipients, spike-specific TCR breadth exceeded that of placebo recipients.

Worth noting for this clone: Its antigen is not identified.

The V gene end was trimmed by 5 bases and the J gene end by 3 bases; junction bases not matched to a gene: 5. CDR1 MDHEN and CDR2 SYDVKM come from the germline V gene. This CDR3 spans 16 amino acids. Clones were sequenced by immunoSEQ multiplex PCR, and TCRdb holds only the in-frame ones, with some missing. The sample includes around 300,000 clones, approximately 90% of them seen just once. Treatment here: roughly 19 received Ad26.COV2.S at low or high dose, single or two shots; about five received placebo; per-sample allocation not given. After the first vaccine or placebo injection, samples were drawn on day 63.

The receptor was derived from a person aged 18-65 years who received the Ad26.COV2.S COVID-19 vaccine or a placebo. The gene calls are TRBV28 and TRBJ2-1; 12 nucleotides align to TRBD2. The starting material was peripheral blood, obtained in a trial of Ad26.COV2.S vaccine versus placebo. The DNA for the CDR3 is TGTGCCAGCAGTACCCCGACTAGCGGGAGCTACAATGAGCAGTTCTTC. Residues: CASSTPTSGSYNEQFF.